The 32 T cell receptor beta chains below were found in one sample sequenced in a study of T cell clonality in common variable immunodeficiency. Produced via immunoSEQ multiplex PCR; TCRdb's table is partial and in-frame only. The sample yields about 50,000 clones, without any singletons. Sequencing used peripheral blood mononuclear cells. These TCRs come from a person aged 18-70 years in good health.

Regarding this clone: The read comes to an end 3 residues before the CDR3 does, leaving the germline J gene to fill in the end. This sequence joins TRBV5-1 and TRBJ1-2; D might be TRBD1 (5 bases). From germline, CDR1 is SGHRS and CDR2 YFSETQ. V gave up 4 bases and J gave up 3 bases, with 19 bases separating them. The CDR3 is 16 residues long. The CDR3 bases that were read are TGCGCCAGCAGCCCGGTTGGCTGGGGCGGAGACTATGGC. This sequence encodes CASSPVGWGGDYG. The whole CDR3 sequence reads CASSPVGWGGDYGYTF.

This clone has a count of ten or more. The read terminates 3 residues ahead of where the CDR3 ends, so the germline J gene completes it. The chain employs TRBV4-2 and TRBJ2-5; 8 bases match TRBD2. The CDR3 has 15 amino acids. Germline V gene data show CDR1 as LGHNA and CDR2 as YNFKEQ. V lost 0 bases to trimming and J lost 2 bases; unmatched junction nucleotides: 2. CDR3 DNA, as far as it was read: TGTGCCAGCAGCCAAGATGGGACTAGACAAGAGACC. This encodes CASSQDGTRQET. The CDR3 reads in full as CASSQDGTRQETQYF.

This clone was detected ten times or more. The read falls 3 residues short of the CDR3 end, and the missing part is taken from the germline J gene. V gene TRBV19 combines with J gene TRBJ2-3; D possibly corresponds to TRBD1 (6 bases). Per the germline V gene, CDR1 is LNHDA and CDR2 is SQIVND (reference sequence). Deletions cut 4 bases from V and 6 bases from J, with 14 bases between. This CDR3 has 14 amino acids. The CDR3 sequence: CASSSKQGPDTQYF. CDR3 DNA, as far as it was read: TGTGCCAGTAGTAGTAAACAGGGTCCGGATACG.

Comments on this clone: With the read ending 3 residues before the CDR3 end, the germline J gene is used to fill in that end. The chain couples TRBV2 to TRBJ2-3, with 10 positions matching TRBD2. The ends lost 3 bases at V and 1 base at J; junction bases unmatched: 7. Germline assignment: CDR1 SNHLY and CDR2 FYNNEI. The CDR3 totals 17 residues. CDR3 in amino acids: CASSDDGSGRGTDTQYF. The CDR3 bases that were read are TGTGCCAGCAGTGACGATGGAAGCGGGAGGGGCACAGATACG.

The sample holds many counts of this clone. The read stops 3 residues short of the end of the CDR3; the missing end is completed from the germline J gene. This rearrangement joins TRBV28 to TRBJ2-1; D might be TRBD2 (6 bases). V lost 5 bases and J lost 3, with 17 bases in between. The CDR3 contains 16 residues. Germline V gene lookup returns CDR1 MDHEN and CDR2 SYDVKM. CDR3 loop: CASSRGSGTLYNEQFF. The DNA read from the CDR3 is TGTGCCAGCAGTAGGGGTAGCGGAACACTCTACAATGAG.

In this sample, this clone turned up many times. The missing CDR3 end, 3 residues past where the read stops, is filled in from the germline J gene. V and J are TRBV28 and TRBJ1-1, with D maybe TRBD1 (5 bases). Germline CDR1 and CDR2: MDHEN and SYDVKM. There are 14 residues in the CDR3. The germline V and J ends were trimmed by 3 bases and 0 bases, with 8 bases remaining between them. The CDR3 sequence is CASSFGHLNTEAFF. The sequenced CDR3 bases are TGTGCCAGCAGTTTCGGACATCTGAACACTGAA.

The sample holds many counts of this clone. The CDR3 goes on 3 residues after the read ends, and that part is filled in from the germline J gene. This chain uses TRBV11-2 with TRBJ2-2, with a tentative D call TRBD1 (6 bases). Germline V gene sequence: CDR1 SGHAT, CDR2 FQNNGV. V lost 4 bases, J lost 5 bases, and 11 bases lay in between. CDR3 length: 14 amino acids. This CDR3 is CASSWGQGTGELFF. Incomplete CDR3 DNA: TGTGCCAGCAGCTGGGGGCAAGGAACCGGGGAG.

This clone occurred many times. The read ends 3 residues before the CDR3 terminus; that terminus is restored from the germline J gene. The chain recombines TRBV5-1 with TRBJ2-5, with 9 bases fitting TRBD2. Germline V gene sequence: CDR1 SGHRS, CDR2 YFSETQ. The CDR3 loop spans 16 amino acids. V trimming: 2 bases; J trimming: 2 bases; junction bases outside the gene matches: 7. The CDR3 loop is CASSFFLSGGQETQYF. The DNA read from the CDR3 is TGCGCCAGCAGCTTCTTCCTTAGCGGGGGACAAGAGACC.

This clone was observed many times. The read gets to within 3 residues of the CDR3 end, and the germline J gene fills in the rest. The chain is built from TRBV5-1 and TRBJ2-2; 8 nucleotides agree with TRBD1. The V segment lost 1 base and the J segment 6 bases; nucleotides outside the gene matches: 8. Germline V gene lookup returns CDR1 SGHRS and CDR2 YFSETQ. The CDR3 is 16 residues long. The sequenced CDR3 bases are TGCGCCAGCAGCTTGTTAGGGACAGGTCGTGCCGGGGAG. It specifies CASSLLGTGRAGE. The complete CDR3 sequence is CASSLLGTGRAGELFF.

This clone was recorded many times. The CDR3 goes on 3 residues after the read ends, and that part is filled in from the germline J gene. The rearrangement joins TRBV19 to TRBJ2-1, with a possible D match to TRBD1 (5 bases). Trimming removed 7 bases from V and 5 bases from J, with 18 bases in between. The germline gives CDR1 LNHDA, CDR2 SQIVND (reference sequence). The CDR3 has 15 residues. The CDR3 loop is CASTSLGEINNEQFF. The CDR3 bases that were read are TGTGCCAGTACCTCGCTAGGGGAAATTAACAATGAG. Based on the CDR3 plus reference TRBV19 and TRBJ2-1, the full variable domain is DGGITQSPKYLFRKEGQNVTLSCEQNLNHDAMYWYRQDPGQGLRLIYYSQIVNDFQKGDIAEGYSVSREKKESFPLTVTSAQKNPTAFYLCASTSLGEINNEQFFGPGTRLTVL.

This clone was counted many times. CDR3 bases read: TGTGCCAGCAGCTTAACTAGCTCCTACAATGAG. Its protein is CASSLTSSYNE. The full-length CDR3 reads as CASSLTSSYNEQFF. The chain recombines TRBV7-9 with TRBJ2-1, with D possibly being TRBD2 (5 bases). The CDR3 is cut off 3 residues early in the read; its end comes from the germline J gene. Trimming cost V 2 bases and J 0 bases, with 5 bases left between them. The CDR3 extends over 14 amino acids. Germline loops: CDR1 SEHNR, CDR2 FQNEAQ (reference sequence).

This clone has at least ten counts. The sequenced CDR3 bases are TGTGCCAGCAGCCAAGACGAACGGAATCAGCCC. It specifies CASSQDERNQP. The whole CDR3 protein is CASSQDERNQPQHF. The chain couples TRBV4-2 to TRBJ1-5; D is unresolved. The CDR3 end falls 3 residues outside the read, so it is completed with the germline J gene. CDR3 length equals 14 residues. Germline loops: CDR1 LGHNA, CDR2 YNFKEQ. Trimming shortened V by 0 bases and J by 4 bases, and 7 bases separated the two germline ends.

Remarks on this clone: The read ends 3 residues early relative to the CDR3; the germline J gene fills the gap. This sequence joins TRBV2 and TRBJ2-3; possible D gene TRBD1, 6 bases. The germline gives CDR1 SNHLY, CDR2 FYNNEI. The length of the CDR3 is 18 residues. Partial CDR3 DNA: TGTGCCAGCAGTTCCGGGACACCTCGGGCCTATAGCAATCAGCCG. Amino acids: CASSSGTPRAYSNQP. The complete CDR3 sequence is CASSSGTPRAYSNQPQYF.

This clone was detected only a few times. The CDR3 end falls 3 residues outside the read, so it is completed with the germline J gene. This sequence joins TRBV19 and TRBJ1-2; possibly TRBD1 for D (6 bases). Germline-derived CDR1 and CDR2 are LNHDA and SQIVND (reference sequence). The CDR3 length is 15 residues. The CDR3 is CASSSMAGVTYDYTF. The CDR3 bases that were read are TGTGCCAGTAGTTCTATGGCAGGGGTTACCTACGAC. Filled out from reference TRBV19 and TRBJ1-2, the complete variable domain reads DGGITQSPKYLFRKEGQNVTLSCEQNLNHDAMYWYRQDPGQGLRLIYYSQIVNDFQKGDIAEGYSVSREKKESFPLTVTSAQKNPTAFYLCASSSMAGVTYDYTFGSGTRLTVV.

Many counts were recorded for this clone. The read terminates 3 residues before the CDR3 end, so the remaining end is supplied by the germline J gene. The rearrangement uses TRBV19 and TRBJ1-4; TRBD1 matches 7 bases. Germline assignment: CDR1 LNHDA and CDR2 SQIVND (reference sequence). V shed 8 bases, J shed 2 bases, and the junction held 5 bases outside the gene matches. This CDR3 contains 14 residues. The sequenced CDR3 bases are TGTGCCAGTGGGAAGACAGGGACTAATGAAAAA. Translated, it gives CASGKTGTNEK. The full-length CDR3 reads as CASGKTGTNEKLFF.

This clone has at least ten counts. The DNA ends 3 residues before the CDR3 does, and the rest of the CDR3 is filled in from the germline J gene. The chain carries TRBV7-6 and TRBJ1-2; TRBD1 agrees at 7 bases. The CDR3 length is 15 residues. Germline CDR1 is SGHVS and CDR2 is FNYEAQ. The J segment lost 6 bases and the V segment lost 5 bases, leaving 12 bases of the junction unmatched. CDR3 protein: CASSQRGDSQDGYTF. The sequenced part of the CDR3 DNA is TGTGCCAGCAGCCAGCGGGGGGACAGTCAAGATGGC. Looking up the rest from reference TRBV7-6 and TRBJ1-2 gives the full variable domain: GAGVSQSPRYKVTKRGQDVALRCDPISGHVSLYWYRQALGQGPEFLTYFNYEAQQDKSGLPNDRFSAERPEGSISTLTIQRTEQRDSAMYRCASSQRGDSQDGYTFGSGTRLTVV.

Ten or more counts support this clone. Read sequence stops 3 residues before the CDR3 end, and the germline J gene provides the missing end. The chain links TRBV2 to TRBJ2-7; tentatively, D is TRBD1 (6 bases). The length of the CDR3 is 14 residues. Germline CDR1 SNHLY, CDR2 FYNNEI. The V and J ends lost 0 bases and 3 bases respectively, with 9 bases between them. Incomplete CDR3 DNA: TGTGCCAGCAGTGAAGCAGCGGACAGCTACGAG. This encodes CASSEAADSYE. The full CDR3 reads CASSEAADSYEQYF.

Note on this clone: The CDR3 end is not reached by the read, which stops 3 residues before it; the germline J gene fills it in. This chain uses TRBV19 with TRBJ1-5, with D maybe TRBD1 (6 bases). CDR1 is LNHDA, CDR2 SQIVND, per germline (reference sequence). Trimming pared 8 bases from V and 7 bases from J, leaving 15 bases between. CDR3 size: 13 residues. Here the CDR3 reads CASGGVRGQPQHF. The CDR3 bases that were read are TGTGCCAGTGGCGGCGTGAGGGGGCAGCCC.

With respect to this clone: The sequenced fragment ends 3 residues before the CDR3 boundary, so the rest is inferred from the germline J gene. The chain joins TRBV19 to TRBJ1-1; 11 positions agree with TRBD1. This CDR3 is 15 amino acids long. Germline CDR1 and CDR2: LNHDA and SQIVND (reference sequence). The CDR3 loop is CASSWTGQGGGIAFF. CDR3 bases read: TGTGCCAGTAGTTGGACGGGACAGGGGGGAGGAATA. The full variable domain, in which reference TRBV19 and TRBJ1-1 provide the parts outside the CDR3, is DGGITQSPKYLFRKEGQNVTLSCEQNLNHDAMYWYRQDPGQGLRLIYYSQIVNDFQKGDIAEGYSVSREKKESFPLTVTSAQKNPTAFYLCASSWTGQGGGIAFFGQGTRLTVV.

At least ten counts were recorded for this clone. The CDR3 extends 3 residues past the end of the read, so its final part is completed from the germline J gene. The rearrangement links TRBV10-2 to TRBJ2-5, with a weak D call TRBD2 (7 bases). The CDR3 covers 17 residues. From germline, CDR1 is WSHSY and CDR2 SAAADI. Trimming removed 1 base from V and 2 bases from J, with 17 bases in between. CDR3 bases read: TGCGCCAGCAGTGAGTGGGGTTTGGGGGGGGCGCAAGAGACC. It codes for CASSEWGLGGAQET. The whole CDR3 protein reads CASSEWGLGGAQETQYF.

This clone was seen ten or more times. Read sequence stops 3 residues before the CDR3 end, and the germline J gene provides the missing end. The chain has TRBV11-2 and TRBJ2-3, with D hard to call. This CDR3 is 14 amino acids long. Per germline, CDR1 SGHAT and CDR2 FQNNGV. The germline V and J ends were trimmed by 3 bases and 0 bases, with 7 bases remaining between them. Partial CDR3 DNA: TGTGCCAGCAGCTTGGGCCTTAGCACAGATACG. It codes for CASSLGLSTDT. Given in full, the CDR3 is CASSLGLSTDTQYF.

This clone was seen repeatedly, ten times or more. The read terminates 3 residues before the CDR3 end, so the remaining end is supplied by the germline J gene. The chain links TRBV2 to TRBJ2-7; 13 bases are shared with TRBD2. The junction had 6 bases not matched to a gene; V was cut back by 11 bases and J by 2 bases. The CDR3 sequence is 14 residues long. Germline V gene sequence: CDR1 SNHLY, CDR2 FYNNEI. CDR3 bases read: TGTGCCGACTCGGGACTAGCGGGGCCCTACGAG. The encoded protein is CADSGLAGPYE. The CDR3, in full, reads CADSGLAGPYEQYF.

Worth noting for this clone: Read coverage stops 3 residues before the CDR3 terminus; the germline J gene supplies the remainder. The chain uses TRBV20-1 and TRBJ2-3; TRBD2 matches 7 bases. CDR1 and CDR2 from the germline V gene are DFQATT and SNEGSKA (reference sequence). The junction had 11 bases not matched to a gene; V was cut back by 5 bases and J by 6 bases. This CDR3 has 14 residues. CDR3 DNA (partial): TGCAGTGCTGAGCGGGGTGTGACTAGGGATACG. This encodes CSAERGVTRDT. The whole CDR3 sequence is CSAERGVTRDTQYF.

In this sample, this clone turned up many times. The read terminates 3 residues before the CDR3 end, so the remaining end is supplied by the germline J gene. The chain employs TRBV19 and TRBJ2-3; TRBD1 agrees at 8 bases. This CDR3 contains 16 residues. Trimming at V came to 4 bases and at J to 0 bases, leaving 6 bases not matched to a gene. Germline lookup yields CDR1 LNHDA and CDR2 SQIVND (reference sequence). CDR3 sequence reads: CASSSQGAPSTDTQYF. The covered CDR3 bases are TGTGCCAGTAGTAGCCAGGGGGCCCCTAGCACAGATACG.

This clone was counted many times. The sequenced fragment ends 3 residues before the CDR3 boundary, so the rest is inferred from the germline J gene. V gene TRBV16 combines with J gene TRBJ2-2; a possible D gene is TRBD1 (5 bases). CDR3 size: 15 residues. Germline lookup yields CDR1 KGHSY and CDR2 FQNENV. V was trimmed by 4 bases and J by 4 bases, leaving 13 bases between them. CDR3 bases read: TGTGCCAGCAGCCCAAGGGGTCCTCCCACCGGGGAG. Its protein product is CASSPRGPPTGE. The entire CDR3 protein reads CASSPRGPPTGELFF.

Many counts were recorded for this clone. From the germline J gene comes the end of the CDR3, since the read stops 3 residues before it. This chain links TRBV7-3 with TRBJ2-7, with 7 bases fitting TRBD1. V shed 8 bases and J 2 bases; nucleotides not matched to a gene: 6. Germline V lookup: CDR1 SGHTA, CDR2 FQGTGA. The CDR3 loop spans 13 amino acids. The CDR3 sequence: CASRKTGAYEQYF. The sequenced part of the CDR3 DNA is TGTGCCAGCCGCAAAACAGGGGCCTACGAG.

This clone was observed a handful of times. The read falls 3 residues short of the CDR3 end, and the missing part is taken from the germline J gene. V usage is TRBV18 and J usage is TRBJ1-4; 9 bases match TRBD1. The germline CDR1 and CDR2 sequences are KGHSH and LQKENI. This CDR3 has 16 residues. The CDR3 loop is CASSPRGGQGGSPLFF. The part of the CDR3 DNA that was read is TGTGCCAGCTCACCACGAGGGGGACAGGGCGGTTCACCA.

At least ten counts were recorded for this clone. Coverage ceases 3 residues before the CDR3 finishes, and the germline J gene fills in the end. J is TRBJ2-7 and V is TRBV7-6; 8 bases are shared with TRBD2. There are 16 residues in the CDR3. V shed 5 bases and J 6 bases; nucleotides not matched to a gene: 15. Germline V CDR1 and CDR2: SGHVS, FNYEAQ. This chain's CDR3 is CASSAAGTSALGEQYF. CDR3 bases read: TGTGCCAGCAGCGCAGCCGGGACTAGTGCCCTCGGCGAG.

This clone has a count of ten or more. The observed sequence ends 3 residues before the CDR3 terminus, with the missing tail filled in from the germline J gene. The rearrangement joins TRBV6-1 to TRBJ2-7; tentatively, D is TRBD1 (6 bases). Germline CDR1 is MNHNS and CDR2 is SASEGT. The CDR3 sequence is 15 residues long. Trimming took off 2 bases at V and 3 bases at J, with 14 bases between the two ends. The CDR3 loop reads CASSEMLQGNYEQYF. CDR3 DNA (partial): TGTGCCAGCAGTGAAATGCTACAGGGCAACTACGAG.

In its sample, this clone was seen many times. The read ends 3 residues early relative to the CDR3; the germline J gene fills the gap. The V gene is TRBV19, the J gene TRBJ2-7; D perhaps matches TRBD2 (6 bases). V gave up 5 bases and J gave up 0 bases, with 8 bases separating them. In germline, CDR1 is LNHDA, CDR2 SQIVND (reference sequence). The CDR3 loop spans 13 amino acids. CDR3 sequence reads: CASSSGGSYEQYF. CDR3 bases read: TGTGCCAGTAGTTCCGGGGGCTCCTACGAG.

A few counts support this clone. The CDR3 end lies 3 residues beyond the end of the read and is filled in from the germline J gene. This rearrangement joins TRBV11-2 to TRBJ2-1, with TRBD2 matching over 10 bases. Unmatched junction bases numbered 4, after V lost 0 bases and J lost 8 bases. CDR3 length equals 15 residues. The germline gives CDR1 SGHAT, CDR2 FQNNGV. The CDR3 is CASSLDPGLAYEQFF. The part of the CDR3 DNA that was read is TGTGCCAGCAGCTTAGATCCGGGACTAGCGTATGAG.

This clone was recorded at least ten times. The DNA read from the CDR3 is TGTGCCAGCAGCATATTACCAGGGGGGAGCTCCTACGAG. It is translated as CASSILPGGSSYE. The CDR3 in full is CASSILPGGSSYEQYF. The V and J genes are TRBV7-8 and TRBJ2-7; weak D call: TRBD1 (7 bases). The read falls 3 residues short of the CDR3 end, and the missing part is taken from the germline J gene. From germline, CDR1 is SGHVS and CDR2 FQNEAQ. V lost 5 bases and J 0 bases, leaving 17 bases between the germline ends. The CDR3 is made up of 16 amino acids.